This T cell receptor beta chain was obtained from a study of blood T cell repertoires in COVID-19. At the level of the study: T cells, B-cell-depleted T cells, or PBMCs provided the cDNA or gDNA that served as material.

For recovered donors of Cohort 3, there were two negative PCRs, clearance, or symptom resolution. Trimming removed 4 bases from V and 1 base from J, with 13 bases in between. The CDR3 extends over 15 amino acids. Germline V gene sequence: CDR1 LGHDT, CDR2 YNNKEL (reference sequence). The authors' processing: Counts of nucleated cells, estimated from reference gene primer amplification, were obtained. Using immunoSEQ multiplex PCR, the repertoire was profiled, and TCRdb retains in-frame clones only, with some absent. V and J calls and clone size are copied from that table; D and trimming were computed from the DNA. The data show 150,000 to 200,000 clones, over 75% seen once.

The chain recombines TRBV3-1 (or the pseudogene TRBV3-2) with TRBJ2-5; D is perhaps TRBD2 (5 bases). This clonotype originated in a woman between 45 and 60 years old who had recovered from COVID-19. Material: PBMCs or T cells enriched from blood (not recorded which). The CDR3 nucleotides read TGTGCCAGCAGCCCCCGCGAAGGGAGCCAAGAGACCCAGTACTTC. Its protein product is CASSPREGSQETQYF.